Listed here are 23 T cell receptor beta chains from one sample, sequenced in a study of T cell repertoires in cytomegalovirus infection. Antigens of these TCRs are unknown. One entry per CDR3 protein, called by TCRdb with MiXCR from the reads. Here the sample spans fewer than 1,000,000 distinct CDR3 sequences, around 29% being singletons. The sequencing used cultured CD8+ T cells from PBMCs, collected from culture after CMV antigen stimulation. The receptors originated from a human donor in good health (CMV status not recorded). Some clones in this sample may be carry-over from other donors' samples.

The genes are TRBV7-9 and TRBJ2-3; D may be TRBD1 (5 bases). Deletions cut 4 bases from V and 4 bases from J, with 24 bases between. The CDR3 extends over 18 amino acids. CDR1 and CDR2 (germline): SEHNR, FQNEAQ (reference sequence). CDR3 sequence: CASSSVLGAGDRSDTQYF. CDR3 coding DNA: TGTGCCAGCAGCTCCGTCCTTGGGGCAGGTGATAGGTCAGATACGCAGTATTTT. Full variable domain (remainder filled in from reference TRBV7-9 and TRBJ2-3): DTGVSQNPRHKITKRGQNVTFRCDPISEHNRLYWYRQTLGQGPEFLTYFQNEAQLEKSRLLSDRFSAERPKGSFSTLEIQRTEQGDSAMYLCASSSVLGAGDRSDTQYFGPGTRLTVL.

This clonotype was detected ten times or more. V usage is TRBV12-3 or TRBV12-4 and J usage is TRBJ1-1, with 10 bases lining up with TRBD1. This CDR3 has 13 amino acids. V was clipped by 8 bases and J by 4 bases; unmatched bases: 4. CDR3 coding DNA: TGTGCCAGCGTGGACAGGGGGATCACTGAAGCTTTCTTT. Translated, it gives CASVDRGITEAFF.

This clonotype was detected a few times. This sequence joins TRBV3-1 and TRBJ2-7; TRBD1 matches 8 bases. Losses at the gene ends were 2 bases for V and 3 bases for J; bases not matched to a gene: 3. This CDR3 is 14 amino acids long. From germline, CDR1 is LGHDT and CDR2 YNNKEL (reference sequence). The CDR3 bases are TGTGCCAGCAGCCAAACTACAGGGGGCTACGAGCAGTACTTC. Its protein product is CASSQTTGGYEQYF.

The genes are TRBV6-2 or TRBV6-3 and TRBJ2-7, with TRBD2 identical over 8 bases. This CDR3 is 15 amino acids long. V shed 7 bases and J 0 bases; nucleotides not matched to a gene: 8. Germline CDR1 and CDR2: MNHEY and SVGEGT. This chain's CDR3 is CASTTRGGSSYEQYF. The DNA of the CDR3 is TGTGCCAGCACCACCCGGGGGGGTTCCTCCTACGAGCAGTACTTC.

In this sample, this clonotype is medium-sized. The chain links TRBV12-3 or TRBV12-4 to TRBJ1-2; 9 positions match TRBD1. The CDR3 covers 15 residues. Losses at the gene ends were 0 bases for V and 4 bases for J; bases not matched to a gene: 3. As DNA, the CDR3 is TGTGCCAGCAGTTTAGCAATGGACAGGGGCTATGGCTACACCTTC. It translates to CASSLAMDRGYGYTF.

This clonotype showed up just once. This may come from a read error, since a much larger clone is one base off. Written as DNA, the CDR3 is TGTGTCAGCAAGAACATTCTTTACGAGCAGTACGTC. The encoded protein is CVSKNILYEQYV. The rearrangement uses TRBV2 and TRBJ2-7; unclear D gene. Germline CDR1 reads SNHLY; CDR2 reads FYNNEI. The CDR3 totals 12 residues.

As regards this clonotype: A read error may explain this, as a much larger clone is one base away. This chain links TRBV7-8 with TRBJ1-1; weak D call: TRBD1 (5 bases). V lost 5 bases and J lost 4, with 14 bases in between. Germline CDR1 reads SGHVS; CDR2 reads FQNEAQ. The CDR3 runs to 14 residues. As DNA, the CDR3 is TGTGCCAGCAGCACCATAGGGGTTATCACTGAAGCTTTCTTT. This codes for CASSTIGVITEAFF. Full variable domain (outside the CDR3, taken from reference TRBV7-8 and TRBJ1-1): GAGVSQSPRYKVAKRGQDVALRCDPISGHVSLFWYQQALGQGPEFLTYFQNEAQLDKSGLPSDRFFAERPEGSVSTLKIQRTQQEDSAVYLCASSTIGVITEAFFGQGTRLTVV.

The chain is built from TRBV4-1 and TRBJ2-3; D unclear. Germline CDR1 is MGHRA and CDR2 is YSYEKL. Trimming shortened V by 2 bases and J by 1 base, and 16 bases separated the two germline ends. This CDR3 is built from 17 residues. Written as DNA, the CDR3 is TGCGCCAGCAGCCAAACCCCGGTCCGAAAGGGCACAGATACGCAGTATTTT. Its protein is CASSQTPVRKGTDTQYF.

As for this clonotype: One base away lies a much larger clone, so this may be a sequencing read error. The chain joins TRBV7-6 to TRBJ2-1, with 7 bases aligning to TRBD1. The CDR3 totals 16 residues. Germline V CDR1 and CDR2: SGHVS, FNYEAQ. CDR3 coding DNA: TGTGCCAGCAGCTTAACTACAGGGGTCTCCTACAATAAGCAGTTCTTC. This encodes CASSLTTGVSYNKQFF.

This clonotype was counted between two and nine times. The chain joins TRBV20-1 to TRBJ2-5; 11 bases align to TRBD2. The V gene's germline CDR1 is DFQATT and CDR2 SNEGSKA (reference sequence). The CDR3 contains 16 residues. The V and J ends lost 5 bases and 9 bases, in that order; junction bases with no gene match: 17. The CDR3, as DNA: TGCAGTGCTGTAATAGCGGGGGGGCCGAGGCCGGTCGCCCAGTACTTC. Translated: CSAVIAGGPRPVAQYF.

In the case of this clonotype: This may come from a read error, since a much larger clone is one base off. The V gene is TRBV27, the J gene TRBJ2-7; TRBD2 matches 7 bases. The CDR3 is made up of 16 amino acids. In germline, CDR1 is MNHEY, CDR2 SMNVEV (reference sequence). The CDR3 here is CTSSLSGGTTAYEQYV. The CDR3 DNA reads TGTACCAGCAGTTTATCAGGTGGGACTACAGCCTACGAGCAGTACGTC.

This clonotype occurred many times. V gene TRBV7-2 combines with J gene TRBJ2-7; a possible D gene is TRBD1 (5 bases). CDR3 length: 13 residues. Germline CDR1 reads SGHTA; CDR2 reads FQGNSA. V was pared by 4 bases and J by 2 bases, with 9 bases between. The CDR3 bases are TGTGCCAGCAGCTCACCGGACACCTACGAGCAGTACGTC. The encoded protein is CASSSPDTYEQYV.

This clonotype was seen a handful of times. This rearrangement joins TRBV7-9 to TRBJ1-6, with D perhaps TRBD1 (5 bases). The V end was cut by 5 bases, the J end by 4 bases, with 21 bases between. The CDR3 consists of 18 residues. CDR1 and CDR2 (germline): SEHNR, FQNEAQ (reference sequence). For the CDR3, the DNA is TGTGCCAGCAGCGAGGGACGTACAGCCCGGTCGTATAATTCACCCCTCCACTTT. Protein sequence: CASSEGRTARSYNSPLHF.

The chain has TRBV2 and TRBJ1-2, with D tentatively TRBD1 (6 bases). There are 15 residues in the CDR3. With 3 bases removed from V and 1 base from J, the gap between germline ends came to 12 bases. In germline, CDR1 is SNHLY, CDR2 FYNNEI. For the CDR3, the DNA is TGTGCCAGCAGTGATGGACAGAAAGATAACTATGGCTACACCTTC. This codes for CASSDGQKDNYGYTF.

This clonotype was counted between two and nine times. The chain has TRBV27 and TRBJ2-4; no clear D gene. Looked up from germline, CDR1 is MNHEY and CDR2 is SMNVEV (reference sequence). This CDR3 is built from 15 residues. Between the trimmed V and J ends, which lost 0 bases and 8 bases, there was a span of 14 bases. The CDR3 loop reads CASSLSKGAQDIQYF. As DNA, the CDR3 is TGTGCCAGCAGTTTATCGAAGGGCGCCCAGGACATTCAGTACTTC.

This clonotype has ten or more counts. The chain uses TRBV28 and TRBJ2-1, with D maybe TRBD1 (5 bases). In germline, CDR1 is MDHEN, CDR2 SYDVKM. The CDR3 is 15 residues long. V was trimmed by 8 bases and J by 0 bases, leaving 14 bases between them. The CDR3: CASSTAQSSYNEQFF. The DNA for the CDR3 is TGTGCCAGCTCGACAGCCCAGAGCTCCTACAATGAGCAGTTCTTC.

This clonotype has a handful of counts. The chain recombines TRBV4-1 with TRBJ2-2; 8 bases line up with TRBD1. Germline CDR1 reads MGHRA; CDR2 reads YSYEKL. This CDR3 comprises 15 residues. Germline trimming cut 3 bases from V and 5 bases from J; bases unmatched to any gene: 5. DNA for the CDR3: TGCGCCAGCAGCCATCCGACAGGGGTGACCGGGGAGCTGTTTTTT. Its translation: CASSHPTGVTGELFF.

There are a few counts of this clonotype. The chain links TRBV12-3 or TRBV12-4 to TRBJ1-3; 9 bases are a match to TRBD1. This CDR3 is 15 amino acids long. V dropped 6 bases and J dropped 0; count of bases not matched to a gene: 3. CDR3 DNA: TGTGCCAGCAGAGAGACAGGGGGCTCTGGAAACACCATATATTTT. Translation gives CASRETGGSGNTIYF.

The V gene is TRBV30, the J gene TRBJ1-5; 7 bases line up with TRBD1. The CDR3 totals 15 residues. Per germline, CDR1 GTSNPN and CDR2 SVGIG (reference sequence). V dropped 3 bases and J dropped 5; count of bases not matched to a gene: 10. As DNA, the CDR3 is TGTGCCTGGAGGGGGGTTTACAGGGGTGATCAGCCCCAGCATTTT. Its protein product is CAWRGVYRGDQPQHF.

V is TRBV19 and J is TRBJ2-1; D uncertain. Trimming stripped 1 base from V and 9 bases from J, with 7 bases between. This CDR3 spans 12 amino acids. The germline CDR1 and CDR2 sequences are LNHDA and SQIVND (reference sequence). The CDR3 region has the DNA TGTGCCAGTAGTATAGTAAACGGTGAGCAGTTCTTC. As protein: CASSIVNGEQFF.

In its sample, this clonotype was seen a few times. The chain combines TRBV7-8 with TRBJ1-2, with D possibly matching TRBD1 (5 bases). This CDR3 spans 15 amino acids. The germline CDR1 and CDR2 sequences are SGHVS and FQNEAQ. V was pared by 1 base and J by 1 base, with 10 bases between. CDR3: CASSLERGSNYGYTF. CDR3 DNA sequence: TGTGCCAGCAGCTTAGAGAGGGGCAGTAACTATGGCTACACCTTC.

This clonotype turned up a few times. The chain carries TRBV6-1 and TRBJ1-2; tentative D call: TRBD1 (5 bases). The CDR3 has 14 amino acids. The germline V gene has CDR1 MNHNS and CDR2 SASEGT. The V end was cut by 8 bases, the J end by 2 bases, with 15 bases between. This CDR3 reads CASRDPIGNYGYTF. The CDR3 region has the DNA TGTGCCAGCCGGGACCCAATCGGCAACTATGGCTACACCTTC.

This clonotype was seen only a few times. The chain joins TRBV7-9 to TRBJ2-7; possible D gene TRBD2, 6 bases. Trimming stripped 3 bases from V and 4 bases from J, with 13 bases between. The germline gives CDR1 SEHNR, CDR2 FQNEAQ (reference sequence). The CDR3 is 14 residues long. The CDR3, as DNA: TGTGCCAGCAGCTTTGAACTAGCTGAGTACGAGCAGTACGTC. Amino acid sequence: CASSFELAEYEQYV.